The T cell receptor beta chain under discussion was sequenced for a study of blood T cells in healthy people across ages. J lost 4 bases, V lost 4 bases, and 6 bases had no gene match. The germline gives CDR1 MGHDK, CDR2 SYGVNS. The CDR3 is 15 residues long. The authors ran a second PCR of about 6 to 11 cycles using a sample-barcoded 5' primer and a J-beta primer mix. Each CDR3 protein gets one entry after TCRdb re-called the 5' RACE reads with MiXCR. The sample holds hundreds of thousands of distinct CDR3 sequences, around 52% seen once. The clonotype originates from a woman older than 75 in good health. Source material: blood. The rearrangement joins TRBV25-1 to TRBJ1-4; TRBD1 agrees at 7 bases. For the CDR3, the DNA is TGTGCCAGCAGTGGAACAGGGGTGGGTAATGAAAAACTGTTTTTT. It encodes CASSGTGVGNEKLFF.